The sequence of this TCR beta chain was determined in a study of cytomegalovirus exposure and HLA in healthy donors. Germline assignment: CDR1 MGHRA and CDR2 YSYEKL. The CDR3 loop spans 16 amino acids. Losses at the gene ends were 3 bases for V and 2 bases for J; bases not matched to a gene: 6. Notes on the study in general: A later analysis found TCR association rates differed by HLA locus, highest for DRB1 and lowest for HLA-C. A further, later analysis showed that HLA-associated TCR beta chains (compared with equally common others) were more clonally expanded.

Likely unrecorded immune exposures existed in these nominally healthy donors. Primers included in the PCR were 60 Vbeta and 13 Jbeta primers. Methods used by the authors: About 9.9 million shared chains were among 65 million to 85 million unique TCR beta chains counted in a later analysis. Repertoires were generated with immunoSEQ multiplex PCR, while TCRdb's copy carries only in-frame clones and drops some. V, J and clone size derive from that table, while D and trimming were established from the DNA sequence. The table has over 110,000 clones, about 79% seen once. As to this clone: Its antigen remains unknown.

The rearrangement joins TRBV4-1 to TRBJ1-2; TRBD1 agrees at 10 bases. The TCR originated in a male donor in good health and CMV-seronegative. The specimen was PBMCs. The CDR3 here is CASSQMGQGSNYGYTF. CDR3 DNA sequence: TGCGCCAGCAGCCAGATGGGACAGGGGTCAAACTATGGCTACACCTTC.